This T cell receptor beta chain was profiled in a study of blood T cell repertoires in COVID-19. Across the study: In each case, the material was cDNA or gDNA derived from T cells, B-cell-depleted T cells, or PBMCs.

Trimming at V came to 2 bases and at J to 4 bases, leaving 9 bases not matched to a gene. This CDR3 has 18 residues. Germline V gene lookup returns CDR1 MNHEY and CDR2 SMNVEV (reference sequence). Per the study methods: The authors estimated nucleated cell counts from reference gene primer amplification. The assay was immunoSEQ multiplex PCR, and TCRdb's table has in-frame clones only and misses some. The DNA was the basis for D and trimming; V, J and clone size are from that table. In the table there are 150,000 to 200,000 clones, around 85% of which are singletons. The V call is TRBV27, the J call TRBJ2-5; 14 bases are shared with TRBD2. Sequencing was carried out using peripheral blood. The origin of this receptor is a man between 65 and 80 years old with active or convalescent COVID-19. CDR3 in DNA: TGTGCCAGCAGTTTACTTGGGACTAGCGGGAGCTCTCGAGAGACCCAGTACTTC. This sequence encodes CASSLLGTSGSSRETQYF.